Each of the 18 T cell receptor beta chains below was sequenced from the same sample in a study of shared clonotypes between healthy human individuals. Clones were sequenced by immunoSEQ multiplex PCR, and TCRdb holds only the in-frame ones, with some missing. The table has about 490,000 clones, approximately 84% seen once. The sample consisted of PBMCs. All receptors derive from a woman aged 40-49 years in good health. Some clones in this sample may be carry-over from other donors' samples.

This clone was observed a handful of times. The CDR3 nucleotides read TGTGCCAGCCCCCCTGCGGATGAGCAGTTCTTC. Encoded protein: CASPPADEQFF. The genes are TRBV27 and TRBJ2-1; no clear D. The CDR3 runs 11 residues. V was pared by 8 bases and J by 8 bases, with 10 bases between. The germline CDR1 and CDR2 sequences are MNHEY and SMNVEV (reference sequence).

Details on this clone: A far larger clone differs by one base, so this is likely a read error. This chain uses TRBV2 with TRBJ2-2, with 7 bases fitting TRBD2. Trimming took 9 bases from V and 5 from J; bases not matched to a gene: 0. Germline V gives CDR1 SNHLY, CDR2 FYNNEI. CDR3 size: 11 residues. As DNA, the CDR3 is TGTGCCAGTAGCGGGACCGGGGAGCTGTTTTTT. It codes for CASSGTGELFF.

The chain is built from TRBV4-2 and TRBJ2-1; possibly TRBD1 for D (6 bases). The CDR3 extends over 16 amino acids. CDR1 LGHNA and CDR2 YNFKEQ come from the germline V gene. V gave up 0 bases and J gave up 0 bases, with 9 bases separating them. The CDR3 DNA is TGTGCCAGCAGCCAAGATCAGGACAGCTCCTACAATGAGCAGTTCTTC. Its protein product is CASSQDQDSSYNEQFF.

V and J are TRBV19 and TRBJ2-3, with 8 nucleotides matching TRBD2. With V trimmed by 6 bases and J by 2 bases, 7 bases remained unmatched. This CDR3 spans 15 amino acids. Germline values: CDR1 LNHDA, CDR2 SQIVND (reference sequence). The CDR3 reads CASSAGGAFTDTQYF. As DNA, the CDR3 is TGTGCCAGTAGCGCGGGAGGTGCTTTCACAGATACGCAGTATTTT.

This sequence joins TRBV28 and TRBJ1-3, with a possible D match to TRBD1 (6 bases). The CDR3 extends over 14 amino acids. The V and J ends lost 10 bases and 0 bases respectively, with 13 bases between them. The germline CDR1 and CDR2 sequences are MDHEN and SYDVKM. The CDR3 here is CATQTGRSGNTIYF. The CDR3 bases are TGTGCCACCCAGACAGGCCGCTCTGGAAACACCATATATTTT.

This clone was observed many times. Within the sample, other DNA sequences also encode this same CDR3. The genes are TRBV28 and TRBJ1-1; 9 bases line up with TRBD1. CDR1 is MDHEN, CDR2 SYDVKM, per germline. After removal of 4 bases from V and 3 bases from J, the junction contained 6 bases not matched to a gene. The CDR3 has 15 residues. CDR3 nucleotide sequence: TGTGCCAGCAGTTCAACAGGGGGCGTTTACACTGAAGCTTTCTTT. Protein sequence: CASSSTGGVYTEAFF.

This clone has only one observation. This sequence joins TRBV5-4 and TRBJ2-5, with 9 bases identical to TRBD2. In germline, CDR1 is SGHNT, CDR2 YYREEE (reference sequence). The CDR3 has 14 residues. V shed 4 bases and J 4 bases; nucleotides not matched to a gene: 5. CDR3: CASSTAGGRETQYF. In nucleotides, the CDR3 is TGTGCCAGCAGCACAGCGGGGGGCAGAGAGACCCAGTACTTC.

This sequence joins TRBV5-4 and TRBJ2-7; the match to TRBD2 covers 8 bases. Germline trimming cut 1 base from V and 0 bases from J; bases unmatched to any gene: 3. The CDR3 contains 15 residues. Per germline, CDR1 SGHNT and CDR2 YYREEE (reference sequence). The CDR3 here is CASSLSGSYSYEQYF. The CDR3 DNA is TGTGCCAGCAGCTTGAGCGGGAGTTACTCCTACGAGCAGTACTTC.

This chain connects TRBV7-2 to TRBJ2-5, with D perhaps given as TRBD1 or TRBD2 (5 bases each). This CDR3 contains 14 residues. V lost 3 bases to trimming and J lost 7 bases, with 15 bases between them. Germline lookup yields CDR1 SGHTA and CDR2 FQGNSA. Written as DNA, the CDR3 is TGTGCCAGCAGCTTGGCCGGGGCTAGTGGGACCCAGTACTTC. It codes for CASSLAGASGTQYF. Supplemented by reference TRBV7-2 and TRBJ2-5, the full variable domain reads GAGVSQSPSNKVTEKGKDVELRCDPISGHTALYWYRQSLGQGLEFLIYFQGNSAPDKSGLPSDRFSAERTGGSVSTLTIQRTQQEDSAVYLCASSLAGASGTQYFGPGTRLLVL.

The V gene is TRBV5-1, the J gene TRBJ1-4; no clear D gene. The CDR3 covers 15 residues. V was clipped by 0 bases and J by 7 bases, with 13 bases between them. From germline, CDR1 is SGHRS and CDR2 YFSETQ. The CDR3 protein is CASSLGAIRSEKLFF. CDR3 coding DNA: TGCGCCAGCAGCTTGGGTGCGATTCGGTCTGAAAAACTGTTTTTT.

The chain recombines TRBV18 with TRBJ1-4, with no clear D. This CDR3 region has 14 residues. The germline CDR1 and CDR2 sequences are KGHSH and LQKENI. V gave up 1 base and J gave up 5 bases, with 8 bases separating them. The CDR3 spells CASSPRVTNEKLFF. CDR3 nucleotides: TGTGCCAGCTCACCACGAGTAACGAATGAAAAACTGTTTTTT.

This sequence joins TRBV7-2 and TRBJ2-5; TRBD2 is a possible D gene (5 bases). V lost 8 bases and J 9 bases, leaving 19 bases between the germline ends. This CDR3 has 13 residues. Germline assignment: CDR1 SGHTA and CDR2 FQGNSA. CDR3 amino acids: CASGSHPGSPQYF. As DNA, the CDR3 is TGTGCCAGCGGGTCCCACCCGGGGAGTCCCCAGTACTTC.

The chain recombines TRBV15 with TRBJ2-3; D is unresolved. Germline values: CDR1 LNHNV, CDR2 YYDKDF (reference sequence). The CDR3 spans 13 residues. V was shortened by 1 base and J by 4 bases, with 6 bases between the two germline ends. As DNA, the CDR3 is TGTGCCACCAGCAGAGCCATCGCAGATACGCAGTATTTT. It is translated as CATSRAIADTQYF. The full variable domain, its missing parts supplied by reference TRBV15 and TRBJ2-3, is DAMVIQNPRYQVTQFGKPVTLSCSQTLNHNVMYWYQQKSSQAPKLLFHYYDKDFNNEADTPDNFQSRRPNTSFCFLDIRSPGLGDTAMYLCATSRAIADTQYFGPGTRLTVL.

The table lists this clone with a count of one. The V gene is TRBV10-3, the J gene TRBJ2-7, with 7 nucleotides matching TRBD2. The germline V gene encodes CDR1 ENHRY and CDR2 SYGVKD. V shed 6 bases, J shed 0 bases, and the junction held 20 bases outside the gene matches. The CDR3 is made up of 19 amino acids. The CDR3 reads CAIRGGDGKKSSGSYEQYF. In DNA, the CDR3 is TGTGCCATCAGGGGAGGGGACGGAAAAAAATCGTCGGGCTCCTACGAGCAGTACTTC.

In the case of this clone: Possible read error: a much larger clone is one base away. The chain couples TRBV7-9 to TRBJ2-7; 7 bases map to TRBD2. The length of the CDR3 is 13 residues. CDR1 and CDR2 from the germline V gene are SEHNR and FQNEAQ (reference sequence). V was clipped by 5 bases and J by 4 bases; unmatched bases: 5. CDR3 in amino acids: CASSAGLLYEQYF. CDR3 nucleotide sequence: TGTGCCAGCAGCGCGGGACTACTGTACGAGCAGTACTTC.

V usage is TRBV20-1 and J usage is TRBJ1-5; tentatively, D is TRBD1 (5 bases). There are 10 residues in the CDR3. CDR1 is DFQATT and CDR2 is SNEGSKA in the germline V gene (reference sequence). The CDR3 nucleotides read TGCAGCCCCGGGGGACAGCCCCAGCATTTT. As protein: CSPGGQPQHF.

This chain links TRBV4-1 with TRBJ2-1; 8 bases match TRBD2. With 3 bases clipped from V and 7 bases from J, the junction kept 14 bases outside the gene matches. In germline, CDR1 is MGHRA, CDR2 YSYEKL. CDR3 size: 17 residues. The CDR3 DNA is TGCGCCAGCAGCCAGACCCGACTAGCGCCCAACAGGAATGAGCAGTTCTTC. Amino acids: CASSQTRLAPNRNEQFF.

For this clone: This likely stems from a read error, as it lies one base from a far larger clone. The chain joins TRBV5-6 to TRBJ1-3; a weak D match, TRBD1 (6 bases). This CDR3 is built from 15 residues. Between the trimmed V and J ends, which lost 1 base and 8 bases, there was a span of 16 bases. Germline V CDR1 and CDR2: SGHDT, YYEEEE. The CDR3 reads CASSLSGGGGHTIYF. CDR3 nucleotide sequence: TGTGCCAGCAGCTTGAGCGGGGGCGGTGGGCACACCATATATTTT.